One sample yielded the 9 T cell receptor beta chains listed below, sequenced in a study of T cells in tumors after PD-1 blockade. Using immunoSEQ multiplex PCR, the repertoire was profiled, and TCRdb retains in-frame clones only, with some absent. Seen here are approximately 6,300 clones, around 68% observed once, and the top ten hold roughly 5.2%. Sequenced material: tumor tissue, taken before anti-PD-1 treatment. The receptors were gathered from a human donor with basal cell carcinoma.

The V and J genes are TRBV5-5 and TRBJ2-1; no definite D call. This CDR3 comprises 11 residues. Trimming cost V 2 bases and J 4 bases, with 1 base left between them. Germline CDR1 reads SGHKS; CDR2 reads YYEKEE (reference sequence). CDR3 sequence reads: CASSLYNEQFF. CDR3 nucleotide sequence: TGTGCCAGCAGCTTATACAATGAGCAGTTCTTC.

CDR3 sequence (DNA): TGTGCCAGCAAGCGGGGCTCTGGGGCCAACGTCCTGACTTTC. Protein product: CASKRGSGANVLTF. The chain links TRBV2 to TRBJ2-6; the match to TRBD2 covers 7 bases. This CDR3 has 14 amino acids. Looked up from germline, CDR1 is SNHLY and CDR2 is FYNNEI. With 7 bases clipped from V and 0 bases from J, the junction kept 0 bases outside the gene matches.

This clone was seen only a few times. This chain connects TRBV5-4 to TRBJ1-6; the D is unclear. The ends were cut back, 4 bases at V and 4 bases at J, with 15 bases in the middle. Germline CDR1 SGHNT, CDR2 YYREEE (reference sequence). The CDR3 is made up of 16 amino acids. Here the CDR3 DNA reads TGTGCCAGCAGCACTGGTCCAGAGGTTTATAATTCACCCCTCCACTTT. Translating gives CASSTGPEVYNSPLHF.

The V and J genes are TRBV6-4 and TRBJ2-1, with 8 bases aligning to TRBD2. With V trimmed by 5 bases and J by 5 bases, 11 bases remained unmatched. The V gene's germline CDR1 is MRHNA and CDR2 SNTAGT. The CDR3 sequence is 16 residues long. The CDR3, as DNA: TGTGCCAGCAGTCCACTCGGTGGTAGCGGGGACAATGAGCAGTTCTTC. It yields the protein CASSPLGGSGDNEQFF.

This clone has a single count. This chain connects TRBV5-5 to TRBJ1-5; D ambiguous. The CDR3 has 14 amino acids. The germline V and J ends were trimmed by 2 bases and 5 bases, with 11 bases remaining between them. Germline V CDR1 and CDR2: SGHKS, YYEKEE (reference sequence). In nucleotides, the CDR3 is TGTGCCAGCAGCTTCCGGGAGAATTATCAGCCCCAGCATTTT. Protein: CASSFRENYQPQHF.

The chain combines TRBV18 with TRBJ2-6, with D unresolved. Trimming left V 3 bases short and J 3 bases short, with 21 bases between. Germline V gene sequence: CDR1 KGHSH, CDR2 LQKENI. CDR3 length: 19 amino acids. CDR3 sequence (DNA): TGTGCCAGCTCACCGCCGAAATTCGCCGTGTGGAATGGGGCCAACGTCCTGACTTTC. Translated: CASSPPKFAVWNGANVLTF.

In this sample, this clone turned up a few times. The genes are TRBV5-6 and TRBJ2-7; D call uncertain. The germline gives CDR1 SGHDT, CDR2 YYEEEE. The CDR3 covers 15 residues. V lost 0 bases and J lost 5, with 15 bases in between. CDR3 protein: CASSLGTQRLHEQYF. The DNA of the CDR3 is TGTGCCAGCAGCTTGGGGACCCAAAGACTGCACGAGCAGTACTTC. Together with reference TRBV5-6 and TRBJ2-7, the CDR3 gives the full variable domain: DAGVTQSPTHLIKTRGQQVTLRCSPKSGHDTVSWYQQALGQGPQFIFQYYEEEERQRGNFPDRFSGHQFPNYSSELNVNALLLGDSALYLCASSLGTQRLHEQYFGPGTRLTVT.

The J gene is TRBJ1-1, the V gene TRBV19, with D tentatively TRBD1 (5 bases). Germline CDR1 is LNHDA and CDR2 is SQIVND (reference sequence). With 5 bases removed from V and 2 bases from J, the gap between germline ends came to 21 bases. This CDR3 is built from 17 residues. The CDR3 is CASSPRRGALRNTEAFF. CDR3 DNA sequence: TGTGCCAGTAGTCCTCGGAGGGGCGCCCTTAGAAACACTGAAGCTTTCTTT. Based on the CDR3 plus reference TRBV19 and TRBJ1-1, the full variable domain is DGGITQSPKYLFRKEGQNVTLSCEQNLNHDAMYWYRQDPGQGLRLIYYSQIVNDFQKGDIAEGYSVSREKKESFPLTVTSAQKNPTAFYLCASSPRRGALRNTEAFFGQGTRLTVV.

The rearrangement joins TRBV20-1 to TRBJ2-2; no clear D gene. V was pared by 3 bases and J by 4 bases, with 6 bases between. The CDR3 extends over 12 amino acids. Germline V gene sequence: CDR1 DFQATT, CDR2 SNEGSKA (reference sequence). CDR3 in DNA: TGCAGTGCTAGTTCCACCACCGGGGAGCTGTTTTTT. Protein product: CSASSTTGELFF.